This note documents a single T cell receptor (beta chain) sequence. This sample was included in a study of tumor T cells in aggressive B-cell lymphoma. This table comes from immunoSEQ multiplex PCR, and its TCRdb copy is limited to in-frame clones, with some not included. The table shows approximately 12,000 clones, with 70% to 90% occurring only once. Germline V gene data show CDR1 as LGHNA and CDR2 as YNFKEQ. The J segment lost 0 bases and the V segment lost 2 bases, leaving 8 bases of the junction unmatched. The CDR3 extends over 17 amino acids. The sequenced material came from tumor tissue. The chain couples TRBV4-2 to TRBJ2-7; 9 nucleotides match TRBD1. The sequence came from an adult with diffuse large B cell lymphoma. CDR3 amino acids: CASSQPWTGASSYEQYF. As DNA, the CDR3 is TGTGCCAGCAGCCAACCATGGACAGGGGCAAGCTCCTACGAGCAGTACTTC.